This TCR beta chain is drawn from a study of shared clonotypes between healthy human individuals. Findings of the study overall: Non-shared clonotypes had lower generation probabilities than clonotypes shared by all four sorted-subset donors. On the whole, naive subsets had larger estimated richness than memory subsets had.

Some clones are missing from TCRdb's copy, which holds only in-frame ones; the method was immunoSEQ multiplex PCR. The sample records 2 million to 2.5 million clones, 95% being singletons. In this sample, this clone turned up a few times. Its antigen is unidentified. This receptor was identified in a man aged 18 to 30 in good health. The source material was naive CD4+ T cells sorted from blood. Specified subset: CD45RA+ positively selected.

CDR3 amino acids: CASSPGQAEAFF. CDR3 in DNA: TGTGCCAGCAGCCCTGGACAGGCTGAAGCTTTCTTT. The V call is TRBV7-9, the J call TRBJ1-1, with TRBD1 matching 7 bases. The V gene end was trimmed by 5 bases and the J gene end by 6 bases; junction bases not matched to a gene: 3. Germline lookup yields CDR1 SEHNR and CDR2 FQNEAQ (reference sequence). The CDR3 runs to 12 residues. The full variable domain, in which reference TRBV7-9 and TRBJ1-1 provide the parts outside the CDR3, is DTGVSQNPRHKITKRGQNVTFRCDPISEHNRLYWYRQTLGQGPEFLTYFQNEAQLEKSRLLSDRFSAERPKGSFSTLEIQRTEQGDSAMYLCASSPGQAEAFFGQGTRLTVV.